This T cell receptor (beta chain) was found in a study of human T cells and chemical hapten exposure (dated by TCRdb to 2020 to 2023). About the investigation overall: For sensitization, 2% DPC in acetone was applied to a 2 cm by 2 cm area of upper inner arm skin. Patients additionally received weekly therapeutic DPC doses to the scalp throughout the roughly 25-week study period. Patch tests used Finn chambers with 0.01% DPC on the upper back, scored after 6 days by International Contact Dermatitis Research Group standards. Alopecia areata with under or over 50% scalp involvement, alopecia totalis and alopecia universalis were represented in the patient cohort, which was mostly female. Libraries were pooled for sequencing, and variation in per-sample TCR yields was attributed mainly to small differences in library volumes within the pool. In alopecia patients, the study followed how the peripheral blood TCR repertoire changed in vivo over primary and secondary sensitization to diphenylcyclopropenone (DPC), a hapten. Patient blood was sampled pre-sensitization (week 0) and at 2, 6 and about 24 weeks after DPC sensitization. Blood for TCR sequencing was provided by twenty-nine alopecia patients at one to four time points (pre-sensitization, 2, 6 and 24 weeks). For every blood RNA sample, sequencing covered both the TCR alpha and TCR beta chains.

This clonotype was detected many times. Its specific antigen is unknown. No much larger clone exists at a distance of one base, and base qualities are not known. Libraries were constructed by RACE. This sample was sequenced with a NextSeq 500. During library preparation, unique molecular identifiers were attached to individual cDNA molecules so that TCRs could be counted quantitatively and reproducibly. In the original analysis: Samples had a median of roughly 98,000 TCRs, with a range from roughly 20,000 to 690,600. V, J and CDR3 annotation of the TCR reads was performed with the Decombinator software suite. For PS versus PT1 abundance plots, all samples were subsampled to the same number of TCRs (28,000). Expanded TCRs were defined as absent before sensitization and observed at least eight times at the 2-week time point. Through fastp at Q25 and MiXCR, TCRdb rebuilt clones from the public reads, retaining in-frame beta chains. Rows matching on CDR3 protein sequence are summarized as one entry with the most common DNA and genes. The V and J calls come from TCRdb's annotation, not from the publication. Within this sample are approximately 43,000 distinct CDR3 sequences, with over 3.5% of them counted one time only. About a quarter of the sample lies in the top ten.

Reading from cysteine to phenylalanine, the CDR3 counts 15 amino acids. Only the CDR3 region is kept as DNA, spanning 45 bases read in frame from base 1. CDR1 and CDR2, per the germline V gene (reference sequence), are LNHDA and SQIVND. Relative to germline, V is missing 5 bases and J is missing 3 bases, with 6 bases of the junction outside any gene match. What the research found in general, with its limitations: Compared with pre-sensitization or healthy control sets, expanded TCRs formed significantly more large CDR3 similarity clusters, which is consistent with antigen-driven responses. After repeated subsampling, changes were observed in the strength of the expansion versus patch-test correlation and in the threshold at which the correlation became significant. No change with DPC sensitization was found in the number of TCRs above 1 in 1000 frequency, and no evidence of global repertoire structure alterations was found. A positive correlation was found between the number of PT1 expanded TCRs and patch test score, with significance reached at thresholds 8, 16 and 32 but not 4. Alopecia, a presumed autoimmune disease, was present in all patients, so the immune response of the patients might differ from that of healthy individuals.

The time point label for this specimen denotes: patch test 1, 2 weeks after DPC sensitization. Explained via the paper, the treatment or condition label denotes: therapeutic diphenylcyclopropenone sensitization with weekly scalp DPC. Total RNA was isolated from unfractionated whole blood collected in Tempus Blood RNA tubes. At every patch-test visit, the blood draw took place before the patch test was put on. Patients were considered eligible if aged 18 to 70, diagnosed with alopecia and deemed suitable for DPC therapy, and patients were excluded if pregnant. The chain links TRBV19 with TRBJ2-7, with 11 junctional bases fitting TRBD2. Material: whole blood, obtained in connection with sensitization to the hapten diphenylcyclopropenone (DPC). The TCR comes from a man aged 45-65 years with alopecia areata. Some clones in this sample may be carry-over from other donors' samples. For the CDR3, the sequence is CASSLGLAGNYEQYF. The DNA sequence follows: TGTGCCAGTAGTCTAGGACTAGCGGGTAACTACGAGCAGTACTTC.